The 2 T cell receptor beta chains presented below share a single source sample, sequenced in a study of T cell repertoires in cytomegalovirus infection. TCRdb re-called the reads through MiXCR, storing one row per CDR3 protein. The sample includes some 450,000 distinct CDR3 sequences, 31% of them seen just once. Specimen: PBMCs. These receptors were obtained from a human donor in good health (CMV status not recorded). Some clones in this sample may be carry-over from other donors' samples.

This clonotype was observed many times. The rearrangement joins TRBV7-9 to TRBJ1-6; D not certain. The V end lost 4 bases, the J end lost 9 bases, and 10 bases lay between the germline ends. CDR1 and CDR2 from the germline V gene are SEHNR and FQNEAQ (reference sequence). This CDR3 is 13 amino acids long. The CDR3 spells CASSWVEGSPLHF. The CDR3 region has the DNA TGTGCCAGCAGCTGGGTAGAGGGTTCACCCCTCCACTTT.

About this clonotype itself: Since a much larger clone is just one base distant, this may be a read error. The chain recombines TRBV7-2 with TRBJ2-7; no clear D. The length of the CDR3 is 15 residues. Germline V gene data show CDR1 as SGHTA and CDR2 as FQGNSA. Trimming left V 1 base short and J 6 bases short, with 16 bases between. CDR3 DNA sequence: TGTGCCAGCAGCTTAGTCGGGTGCCGGCAAAGCGAGCAGTACTTC. Translated: CASSLVGCRQSEQYF.